This T cell receptor beta chain was found in a study of blood T cells in healthy people across ages. Next came a second PCR, run for about 6 to 11 cycles, which used a sample-barcoded 5' primer along with a J-beta primer mix. Each cDNA molecule received a tag from a template-switch adaptor that had 12 random nucleotides. From each sample, at least 2.5 million paired-end reads containing CDR3 were obtained. Via MiXCR, TCRdb re-called the 5' RACE reads, giving one row per CDR3 protein. The sample contains nearly 1 million distinct CDR3 sequences, just over 50% of which appear only once. Total RNA amounts of at least 6 micrograms were extracted per sample. From germline, CDR1 is MNHEY and CDR2 SVGEGT. This CDR3 spans 13 amino acids. Findings of the study overall: From one million sequenced T cells, diversity estimates were lower bounds.

For this clonotype: The antigen is not known.

This TCR derives from a woman aged 55-69 years in good health. Sequenced material: blood. This chain links TRBV6-2 or TRBV6-3 with TRBJ2-4; D is unclear. The J call may be faulty, since TRBJ2-7 better matches the DNA end. In DNA, the CDR3 is TGTGCCAGCAGTCCCCTCGCCAGGTACGAGCAGTACTTC. Translated: CASSPLARYEQYF.